This T cell receptor beta chain originates from a study of blood T cells in healthy people across ages. Study-level findings and limits: Donors of long life had a larger count of naive CD4+ cells and greater diversity than aged donors.

About this clonotype itself: Its antigen is as yet unknown.

With a J-beta primer mix and a sample-barcoded 5' primer, a second PCR ran about 7 to 12 cycles. MiXCR was run by TCRdb on the 5' RACE reads, yielding one entry per CDR3 protein. This table holds 380,000 or so distinct CDR3 sequences, about 52% found once. Donors ranged from about 6 to 90 years old and were healthy Caucasians in Russia. The amount of total RNA extracted per sample was at least 5 micrograms. The CDR3 is 13 residues long. Germline values: CDR1 SGHTA, CDR2 FQGNSA. V trimming: 2 bases; J trimming: 4 bases; junction bases outside the gene matches: 0. This TCR derives from a man aged 60 to 75 in good health. The sequenced sample was blood. This chain uses TRBV7-2 with TRBJ2-5, with TRBD1 matching over 8 bases. The CDR3 DNA follows: TGTGCCAGCAGCTTAACAGGGGGAGAGACCCAGTACTTC. This gives the protein CASSLTGGETQYF. Full variable domain (outside the CDR3, taken from reference TRBV7-2 and TRBJ2-5): GAGVSQSPSNKVTEKGKDVELRCDPISGHTALYWYRQSLGQGLEFLIYFQGNSAPDKSGLPSDRFSAERTGGSVSTLTIQRTQQEDSAVYLCASSLTGGETQYFGPGTRLLVL.